This T cell receptor beta chain was obtained from a study of blood T cell repertoires in COVID-19 (dated by TCRdb to about 2020). Context from the whole study: Samples from collaborators originated in the United States, Italy and Spain and spanned both the acute and convalescent phases of COVID-19. The repertoires were released in a freely available public database intended as a resource for research on the immune response to SARS-CoV-2. Where HLA class I and class II types were available, the types were taken from metadata supplied by the sample provider, not from assay-based typing. The dataset comprised deeply sampled blood TCRbeta repertoires from subjects exposed to, actively infected with, or recovered from COVID-19. Nearly every sample came with metadata listing a de-identified subject ID, COVID-19 status, age in years and sex. The samples were drawn from two sources: the first 160 participants of the ongoing ImmuneRACE study, and approximately 1,300 subjects contributed by 6 global collaborators. The material from the prospective study consisted of cDNA or gDNA derived from T cells, B-cell-depleted T cells, or PBMCs.

Participants in the prospective study were enrolled through a virtual design, were aged roughly 18 to 100 years, and lived in 20 to 30 United States geographic areas. In the prospective study, participants were assigned to cohorts based on the clinical history participants reported in a screening survey and a study questionnaire. Mobile phlebotomists in the prospective study collected whole blood, serum and a nasopharyngeal or oropharyngeal swab from every participant. Prospective study participants could optionally give additional blood draws and questionnaires over an approximately two-month period. Blood samples from the prospective study were shipped frozen or at room temperature prior to DNA extraction. Paper-wide results and their limitations: Clinical and demographic metadata were provided uncurated, with the amount varying by source and participant.

TCRbeta CDR3 regions were amplified from genomic DNA using the immunoSEQ Assay, a bias-controlled multiplex PCR. The authors' pipeline ran thus. Within the assay, amplification of reference gene primers was used to estimate how many nucleated cells each sample contained. Sequence reads were collapsed and filtered to measure the absolute abundance of every unique TCRbeta CDR3 rearrangement. Productive Simpson clonality was computed per sample as the square root of Simpson's diversity index over productive rearrangements. TCRdb stores this immuneACCESS table with in-frame sequences only. Part of the clones is absent; in the studies checked, under half of the shortfall reflects unresolved V genes, and no reason is known for the rest. From that table come the V and J calls and clone size; the DNA was used to work out D and trimming. In this sample the table shows approximately 160,000 clones, 65% to 85% of which occur a single time. About 3.5% of the sample comes from the top ten.

For this clone: There is no known antigen for this receptor. No quality values exist for individual bases; no much larger clone is one base distant.

The TCR comes from a woman between 50 and 59 years old in a cohort exposed to, infected with or recovered from COVID-19 (not recorded which). The sample comprised PBMCs or T cells enriched from blood (not recorded which).

The CDR3 region: CASSRGGPYGYTF. The sequence in DNA is TGTGCCAGCAGTAGGGGGGGACCTTATGGCTACACCTTC. The rearranged segments are TRBV28 and TRBJ1-2; a tentative D call is TRBD1 (6 bases match). The germline V gene encodes CDR1 MDHEN and CDR2 SYDVKM. Including the terminal cysteine and phenylalanine, the CDR3 comprises 13 residues. The CDR3 DNA has 39 bases and is translated from base 1. Trimming takes 5 bases from V and 5 bases from J, and the germline ends sit 12 bases apart.